Given below is one T cell receptor beta chain in context. The data originate from a study of blood T cell repertoires in COVID-19. Study-wide background: The United States, Italy and Spain supplied acute and convalescent COVID-19 samples. T cells, B-cell-depleted T cells, or PBMCs supplied cDNA or gDNA.

The V end was cut by 3 bases, the J end by 1 base, with 11 bases between. This CDR3 is built from 15 residues. CDR1 is MGHRA and CDR2 is YSYEKL in the germline V gene. Original methodology: Quantification of nucleated cells was approximated via reference gene primer amplification. TCRdb's table, derived via immunoSEQ multiplex PCR, lists solely in-frame clones and lacks some. V, J and clone size derive from that table, while D and trimming were established from the DNA sequence. Of about 210,000 clones in the sample, approximately 89% were seen once. This receptor was taken from a woman aged 40 to 50 with acute or convalescent COVID-19. This chain uses TRBV4-1 with TRBJ2-3; unclear D gene. Sequenced: peripheral blood. This CDR3 is CASSHSSAGTDTQYF. Written as DNA, the CDR3 is TGCGCCAGCAGCCACTCCAGCGCCGGCACAGATACGCAGTATTTT.